What follows are 9 T cell receptor beta chains derived from one specimen sequenced in a study of shared clonotypes between healthy human individuals. Repertoires were generated with immunoSEQ multiplex PCR, while TCRdb's copy carries only in-frame clones and drops some. This sample has some 2,100,000 clones, with approximately 95% found just once. Source material: naive CD4+ T cells sorted from blood. Documented subset: CD45RA+ positively selected. These receptors were obtained from a man younger than 35 in good health.

This chain joins TRBV5-1 and TRBJ2-1; D not resolved. The CDR3 totals 13 residues. Trimming removed 4 bases at V and 7 bases at J, with 12 bases between. Germline V lookup: CDR1 SGHRS, CDR2 YFSETQ. The CDR3 spells CASSEPSANEQFF. The CDR3 region has the DNA TGCGCCAGCAGCGAGCCCTCGGCTAATGAGCAGTTCTTC.

This chain joins TRBV6-6 and TRBJ2-7; D ambiguous. This CDR3 region has 12 residues. The V end was cut by 5 bases, the J end by 0 bases, with 5 bases between. The germline gives CDR1 MNHNY, CDR2 SVGAGI (reference sequence). CDR3 sequence (DNA): TGTGCCAGCAGTAAGAGCTCCTACGAGCAGTACTTC. Its translation: CASSKSSYEQYF.

CDR3 region: CASSARGETQYF. CDR3 nucleotide sequence: TGCGCCAGCTCTGCACGAGGAGAGACCCAGTACTTC. The rearrangement links TRBV5-1 to TRBJ2-5; no firm D call. The CDR3 length is 12 residues. CDR1 and CDR2 (germline): SGHRS, YFSETQ. The ends were cut back, 7 bases at V and 4 bases at J, with 11 bases in the middle.

With respect to this clone: The sample has other DNA sequences that encode this CDR3 too. The rearrangement links TRBV7-2 to TRBJ2-3, with TRBD2 identical over 14 bases. The V and J ends lost 5 bases and 6 bases, in that order; junction bases with no gene match: 4. Germline CDR1 is SGHTA and CDR2 is FQGNSA. There are 15 residues in the CDR3. The CDR3 DNA is TGTGCCAGCAGCCTAGGGACTAGCGGGAGTGATACGCAGTATTTT. It encodes CASSLGTSGSDTQYF.

For the CDR3, the DNA is TGTGCCAGCAGTTTTACAGGGAACTATGGCTACACCTTC. Its protein is CASSFTGNYGYTF. The gene calls are TRBV9 and TRBJ1-2; TRBD1 might be the D (6 bases). The germline CDR1 and CDR2 sequences are SGDLS and YYNGEE. Trimming left V 5 bases short and J 2 bases short, with 10 bases between. The CDR3 extends over 13 amino acids.

A remark on this clone: The same CDR3 also results from other DNA sequences found in this sample. V is TRBV7-2 and J is TRBJ2-7; 7 bases are shared with TRBD2. With V trimmed by 4 bases and J by 7 bases, 7 bases remained unmatched. The CDR3 is made up of 13 amino acids. Looked up from germline, CDR1 is SGHTA and CDR2 is FQGNSA. CDR3 residues: CASSSGLVREQYF. CDR3 bases: TGTGCCAGCAGCTCCGGACTAGTTCGGGAGCAGTACTTC.

The CDR3 DNA is TGTGCCAGCAGCGAGCCGGCGGGGAACACCGGGGAGCTGTTTTTT. Its translation is CASSEPAGNTGELFF. This chain connects TRBV9 to TRBJ2-2, with a possible D match to TRBD2 (5 bases). V was trimmed by 3 bases and J by 1 base, leaving 10 bases between them. The germline V gene has CDR1 SGDLS and CDR2 YYNGEE. CDR3 length: 15 residues. Drawing the rest from reference TRBV9 and TRBJ2-2, the complete variable domain is DSGVTQTPKHLITATGQRVTLRCSPRSGDLSVYWYQQSLDQGLQFLIQYYNGEERAKGNILERFSAQQFPDLHSELNLSSLELGDSALYFCASSEPAGNTGELFFGEGSRLTVL.

Note on this clone: The sample has other DNA sequences that encode this CDR3 too. This sequence joins TRBV18 and TRBJ1-1, with a weak D call TRBD1 (5 bases). V lost 3 bases and J 2 bases, leaving 7 bases between the germline ends. Germline V CDR1 and CDR2: KGHSH, LQKENI. The CDR3 runs to 13 residues. The CDR3 DNA reads as TGTGCCAGCTCACCGGGGCCCAACACTGAAGCTTTCTTT. It specifies CASSPGPNTEAFF.

The chain uses TRBV28 and TRBJ1-2, with a tentative D call TRBD1 (5 bases). The CDR3 extends over 14 amino acids. Trimming took 4 bases from V and 3 from J, leaving 12 bases between them. The germline V gene encodes CDR1 MDHEN and CDR2 SYDVKM. The CDR3 sequence: CASSYPSGDYGYTF. CDR3 nucleotide sequence: TGTGCCAGCAGTTATCCTTCGGGGGACTATGGCTACACCTTC.